The 18 T cell receptor beta chains reported below all come from one sample, sequenced in a study of vaccination effects on CD4 cells after COVID-19. Their antigens remain unidentified. Here immunoSEQ multiplex PCR was the method, and the copy in TCRdb shows in-frame clones only, minus some. The table records 26,000 or so clones, 73% of them present only once. Antigen-specific CD4+ T cells were expanded (with viral peptide pools) by the ViraFEST assay ahead of sequencing. Isolation of CD4+ T cells took place after approximately ten days of culture. Vaccinees lacked prior SARS-CoV-2 infection and tested negative for nucleocapsid antibodies. The sequenced sample was CD4+ T cells from PBMCs cultured with HCoV-NL63 spike peptides, obtained before COVID-19 vaccination. All receptors come from a human donor who received a COVID-19 vaccine.

The V and J genes are TRBV28 and TRBJ1-2, with TRBD1 as a possible D gene (5 bases). The CDR3 has 12 residues. Germline values: CDR1 MDHEN, CDR2 SYDVKM. Trimming took off 3 bases at V and 5 bases at J, with 7 bases between the two ends. The CDR3 loop is CASSLWGYGYTF. The CDR3 nucleotides read TGTGCCAGCAGTTTGTGGGGGTATGGCTACACCTTC.

The V call is TRBV30, the J call TRBJ2-5; 8 positions agree with TRBD2. The CDR3 is made up of 14 amino acids. Germline V gene sequence: CDR1 GTSNPN, CDR2 SVGIG (reference sequence). V trimming: 4 bases; J trimming: 5 bases; junction bases outside the gene matches: 9. The CDR3 DNA is TGTGCCTGGAAAGTTAGCGGGACTGGTGAGACCCAGTACTTC. It encodes CAWKVSGTGETQYF.

This chain joins TRBV23-1 and TRBJ1-4, with unresolved D. Being an ORF, TRBV23-1 has a function that is uncertain. The CDR3 is made up of 16 amino acids. Deletions cut 3 bases from V and 0 bases from J, with 11 bases between. For the CDR3, the DNA is TGCGCCAGCAGTCATCCAAAGGACTCAACTAATGAAAAACTGTTTTTT. It encodes CASSHPKDSTNEKLFF.

CDR3 in amino acids: CASTDRGLAGNEQFF. CDR3 nucleotides: TGTGCCAGCACCGACCGTGGGCTAGCGGGAAATGAGCAGTTCTTC. V usage is TRBV6-5 and J usage is TRBJ2-1, with 9 bases identical to TRBD2. Germline V gives CDR1 MNHEY, CDR2 SVGAGI. The V segment lost 7 bases and the J segment 7 bases; nucleotides outside the gene matches: 11. The CDR3 extends over 15 amino acids.

V gene TRBV5-1 combines with J gene TRBJ2-1; D possibly corresponds to TRBD2 (5 bases). The CDR3 sequence is 17 residues long. V dropped 3 bases and J dropped 0 bases, with 16 bases sitting between them. Germline V gene lookup returns CDR1 SGHRS and CDR2 YFSETQ. CDR3 nucleotides: TGCGCCAGCAGCTCAAAACGGACTTATTCCTCCTACAATGAGCAGTTCTTC. Protein: CASSSKRTYSSYNEQFF. Drawing the rest from reference TRBV5-1 and TRBJ2-1, the complete variable domain is KAGVTQTPRYLIKTRGQQVTLSCSPISGHRSVSWYQQTPGQGLQFLFEYFSETQRNKGNFPGRFSGRQFSNSRSEMNVSTLELGDSALYLCASSSKRTYSSYNEQFFGPGTRLTVL.

The gene calls are TRBV5-4 and TRBJ1-5; maybe TRBD1 (5 bases). Trimming cost V 0 bases and J 0 bases, with 13 bases left between them. This CDR3 is built from 17 residues. Per germline, CDR1 SGHNT and CDR2 YYREEE (reference sequence). CDR3 sequence: CASSLDGGVGSNQPQHF. In nucleotides, the CDR3 is TGTGCCAGCAGCTTGGACGGGGGGGTGGGTAGCAATCAGCCCCAGCATTTT.

V gene TRBV5-1 combines with J gene TRBJ1-3; D gene unclear. Per germline, CDR1 SGHRS and CDR2 YFSETQ. The CDR3 extends over 16 amino acids. The V end was cut by 0 bases, the J end by 4 bases, with 14 bases between. The chain's CDR3 is CASSLAVGVIGNTIYF. The DNA for the CDR3 is TGCGCCAGCAGCTTGGCCGTGGGAGTTATAGGAAACACCATATATTTT.

The chain has TRBV29-1 and TRBJ1-1, with D possibly being TRBD1 (5 bases). V shed 4 bases and J shed 2 bases, with 8 bases lying between them. The CDR3 has 12 amino acids. Germline CDR1 SQVTM, CDR2 ANQGSEA. The CDR3 DNA sequence: TGCAGCGTTGGGCAGGGAAACACTGAAGCTTTCTTT. This codes for CSVGQGNTEAFF.

This clone showed up just a few times. For the CDR3, the DNA is TGTGCCAGCAGCCAGGGCCGAACTGAAGCTTTCTTT. This encodes CASSQGRTEAFF. This chain joins TRBV3-1 (or the pseudogene TRBV3-2) and TRBJ1-1; D gene unclear. CDR3 size: 12 residues. The germline V and J ends were trimmed by 3 bases and 5 bases, with 7 bases remaining between them. Germline-derived CDR1 and CDR2 are LGHDT and YNNKEL (reference sequence).

This rearrangement joins TRBV11-2 to TRBJ1-1; 9 positions agree with TRBD1. Germline V CDR1 and CDR2: SGHAT, FQNNGV. Germline trimming cut 5 bases from V and 0 bases from J; bases unmatched to any gene: 13. The CDR3 consists of 18 residues. The CDR3 DNA is TGTGCCAGCAGCCCCTCCCCGGGGACAGGGTGGATGAACACTGAAGCTTTCTTT. Translation: CASSPSPGTGWMNTEAFF. Drawing the rest from reference TRBV11-2 and TRBJ1-1, the complete variable domain is EAGVAQSPRYKIIEKRQSVAFWCNPISGHATLYWYQQILGQGPKLLIQFQNNGVVDDSQLPKDRFSAERLKGVDSTLKIQPAKLEDSAVYLCASSPSPGTGWMNTEAFFGQGTRLTVV.

The V call is TRBV30, the J call TRBJ1-1, with a tentative D call TRBD1 (5 bases). From germline, CDR1 is GTSNPN and CDR2 SVGIG (reference sequence). The CDR3 contains 13 residues. The V end lost 0 bases, the J end lost 5 bases, and 10 bases lay between the germline ends. In DNA form, the CDR3 reads TGTGCCTGGAGTGTACTGGGGGGTACTGAAGCTTTCTTT. Amino acid sequence: CAWSVLGGTEAFF.

The chain has TRBV11-2 and TRBJ2-5; 7 bases line up with TRBD2. J lost 7 bases, V lost 5 bases, and 10 bases had no gene match. Germline-derived CDR1 and CDR2 are SGHAT and FQNNGV. The length of the CDR3 is 14 residues. The chain's CDR3 is CASSPPSGGVTQYF. Written as DNA, the CDR3 is TGTGCCAGCAGCCCCCCTAGCGGTGGGGTGACCCAGTACTTC.

J is TRBJ1-6 and V is TRBV19, with D unresolved. The CDR3 runs to 13 residues. In germline, CDR1 is LNHDA, CDR2 SQIVND (reference sequence). V was clipped by 6 bases and J by 13 bases, with 16 bases between them. This CDR3 is CASSPGPGRPLHF. CDR3 bases: TGTGCCAGTAGCCCCGGGCCGGGGAGGCCCCTCCACTTT.

The rearrangement uses TRBV7-2 and TRBJ1-1; TRBD1 aligns across 8 bases. CDR1 and CDR2 from the germline V gene are SGHTA and FQGNSA. The CDR3 covers 14 residues. With V trimmed by 2 bases and J by 5 bases, 4 bases remained unmatched. The CDR3 bases are TGTGCCAGCAGCTTACAGGGGGCGCGTACTGAAGCTTTCTTT. This encodes CASSLQGARTEAFF. Using reference TRBV7-2 and TRBJ1-1 for the parts outside the CDR3, the full variable domain is GAGVSQSPSNKVTEKGKDVELRCDPISGHTALYWYRQSLGQGLEFLIYFQGNSAPDKSGLPSDRFSAERTGGSVSTLTIQRTQQEDSAVYLCASSLQGARTEAFFGQGTRLTVV.

This chain links TRBV7-9 with TRBJ1-3; D remains unclear. The length of the CDR3 is 15 residues. Germline V gene lookup returns CDR1 SEHNR and CDR2 FQNEAQ (reference sequence). Trimming stripped 5 bases from V and 1 base from J, with 12 bases between. The CDR3 nucleotides are TGTGCCAGCAGCCCCAGGACGGTATCTGGAAACACCATATATTTT. Translated: CASSPRTVSGNTIYF.

This chain joins TRBV5-4 and TRBJ2-7; possibly TRBD1 or TRBD2 for D (7 bases each). Germline CDR1 and CDR2: SGHNT and YYREEE (reference sequence). The V and J ends lost 0 bases and 4 bases respectively, with 14 bases between them. The CDR3 contains 15 residues. The CDR3 coding sequence is TGTGCCAGCAGCTTGGAAAGGGGGCGGGGGTACGAGCAGTACTTC. Protein product: CASSLERGRGYEQYF.

CDR3 DNA sequence: TGTGCCAGCACCAGAAAGTGGGGTAACTATGGCTACACCTTC. It codes for CASTRKWGNYGYTF. This rearrangement joins TRBV5-6 to TRBJ1-2; D is unclear. The CDR3 covers 14 residues. With 6 bases removed from V and 1 base from J, the gap between germline ends came to 13 bases. Germline CDR1 is SGHDT and CDR2 is YYEEEE.

This clone was picked up a small number of times. J is TRBJ1-6 and V is TRBV5-1, with D possibly being TRBD1 (5 bases). This CDR3 is 14 amino acids long. V lost 3 bases and J lost 9, with 13 bases in between. Germline assignment: CDR1 SGHRS and CDR2 YFSETQ. The CDR3 DNA follows: TGCGCCAGCAGCTCCCAGGGCATTGGTTCACCCCTCCACTTT. The encoded protein is CASSSQGIGSPLHF.